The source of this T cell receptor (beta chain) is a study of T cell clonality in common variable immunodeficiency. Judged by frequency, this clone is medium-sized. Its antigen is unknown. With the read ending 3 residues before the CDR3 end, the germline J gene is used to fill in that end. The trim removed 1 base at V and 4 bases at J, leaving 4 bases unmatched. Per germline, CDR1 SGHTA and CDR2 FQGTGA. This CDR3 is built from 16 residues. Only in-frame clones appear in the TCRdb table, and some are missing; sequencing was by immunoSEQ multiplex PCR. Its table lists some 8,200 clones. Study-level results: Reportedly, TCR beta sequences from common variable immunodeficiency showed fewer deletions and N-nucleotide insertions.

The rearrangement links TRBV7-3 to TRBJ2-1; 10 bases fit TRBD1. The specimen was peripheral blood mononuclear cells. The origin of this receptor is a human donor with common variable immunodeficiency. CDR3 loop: CASSLNPGQGYNEQFF. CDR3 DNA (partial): TGTGCCAGCAGCTTAAACCCGGGACAGGGGTACAATGAG.